One sample yielded the 29 T cell receptor beta chains listed below, sequenced in a study of early T cells in non-severe SARS-CoV-2 infection. One entry per CDR3 protein, called by TCRdb with MiXCR from the 5' RACE reads. The sample holds fewer than 30,000 distinct CDR3 sequences, 5% to 6.5% seen once. Specimen: whole blood. The source of these receptors is an adult who was a healthcare worker with PCR-confirmed SARS-CoV-2 infection or an uninfected control (not recorded which).

In its sample, this clonotype was seen a few times. The J gene is TRBJ2-1, the V gene TRBV3-1; D not resolved. The CDR3 spans 12 residues. Germline V gene data show CDR1 as LGHDT and CDR2 as YNNKEL (reference sequence). Trimming shortened V by 1 base and J by 9 bases, and 7 bases separated the two germline ends. CDR3 sequence reads: CASSQALTEQFF. CDR3 nucleotides: TGTGCCAGCAGCCAAGCCCTAACTGAGCAGTTCTTC.

This chain uses TRBV20-1 with TRBJ1-1, with D tentatively TRBD1 (6 bases). This CDR3 has 13 residues. The germline V gene encodes CDR1 DFQATT and CDR2 SNEGSKA (reference sequence). Trimming left V 0 bases short and J 4 bases short, with 9 bases between. The DNA of the CDR3 is TGCAGTGCTAGAGATTTAGGGGGCACTGAAGCTTTCTTT. It codes for CSARDLGGTEAFF.

The rearrangement uses TRBV25-1 and TRBJ1-2, with 11 bases lining up with TRBD1. The V segment lost 4 bases and the J segment 7 bases; nucleotides outside the gene matches: 5. Per the germline V gene, CDR1 is MGHDK and CDR2 is SYGVNS. The CDR3 loop spans 14 amino acids. In DNA, the CDR3 is TGTGCCAGCAGTGTTGGGGGACAGGGGGTTGGCTACACCTTC. Its translation: CASSVGGQGVGYTF.

The chain carries TRBV5-5 and TRBJ2-7; 9 bases map to TRBD1. From germline, CDR1 is SGHKS and CDR2 YYEKEE (reference sequence). V trimming: 2 bases; J trimming: 6 bases; junction bases outside the gene matches: 9. The CDR3 runs to 15 residues. The CDR3 region is CASSFLTTGGGEQYF. The CDR3 DNA reads TGTGCCAGCAGCTTCCTTACAACAGGGGGCGGCGAGCAGTACTTC.

This clonotype was detected ten times or more. This chain links TRBV18 with TRBJ2-1; D could derive from TRBD1 or TRBD2 (6 bases each). The V and J ends lost 3 bases and 6 bases respectively, with 12 bases between them. This CDR3 contains 14 residues. Germline assignment: CDR1 KGHSH and CDR2 LQKENI. The CDR3 loop reads CASSPTQGGNEQFF. CDR3 coding DNA: TGTGCCAGCTCACCTACACAGGGAGGCAATGAGCAGTTCTTC.

The V call is TRBV3-1, the J call TRBJ1-1; possible D gene TRBD1, 5 bases. The CDR3 loop spans 13 amino acids. The V and J ends lost 1 base and 4 bases respectively, with 7 bases between them. Germline CDR1 is LGHDT and CDR2 is YNNKEL (reference sequence). CDR3: CASSQVRGTEAFF. The DNA of the CDR3 is TGTGCCAGCAGCCAAGTAAGGGGCACTGAAGCTTTCTTT.

Ten or more counts support this clonotype. The J gene is TRBJ2-1, the V gene TRBV6-4, with 8 positions matching TRBD2. The CDR3 has 18 residues. The germline V gene encodes CDR1 MRHNA and CDR2 SNTAGT. V gave up 4 bases and J gave up 5 bases; unmatched junction bases: 16. The CDR3 nucleotides read TGTGCCAGCAGTGCCGCCCGGGGGGGAGAGACCTTTCACAATGAGCAGTTCTTC. This translates into CASSAARGGETFHNEQFF.

This clonotype was picked up many times. The J gene is TRBJ2-2, the V gene TRBV6-6; tentative D call: TRBD1 (6 bases). This CDR3 has 16 amino acids. Between the trimmed V and J ends, which lost 5 bases and 6 bases, there was a span of 19 bases. CDR1 and CDR2 from the germline V gene are MNHNY and SVGAGI (reference sequence). The CDR3 coding sequence is TGTGCCAGCAGTGCCCCAATACTACAGGGTGCCGGGGAGCTGTTTTTT. It codes for CASSAPILQGAGELFF.

This clonotype has at least ten counts. This rearrangement joins TRBV28 to TRBJ2-1; no reliable D call. CDR1 and CDR2 (germline): MDHEN, SYDVKM. V lost 5 bases and J 5 bases, leaving 7 bases between the germline ends. The CDR3 runs 12 residues. CDR3: CASSPINNEQFF. CDR3 in DNA: TGTGCCAGCAGTCCGATAAACAATGAGCAGTTCTTC.

There are many counts of this clonotype. This chain joins TRBV6-6 and TRBJ2-1; D not certain. Deletions cut 7 bases from V and 4 bases from J, with 11 bases between. This CDR3 contains 13 residues. Germline V gene sequence: CDR1 MNHNY, CDR2 SVGAGI (reference sequence). CDR3 residues: CASNQVGYNEQFF. CDR3 bases: TGTGCCAGCAATCAAGTGGGGTACAATGAGCAGTTCTTC.

This clonotype came up many times. The J gene is TRBJ2-3, the V gene TRBV20-1, with 11 nucleotides matching TRBD2. The CDR3 contains 13 residues. V was pared by 5 bases and J by 6 bases, with 4 bases of the junction left unmatched. Germline CDR1 is DFQATT and CDR2 is SNEGSKA (reference sequence). CDR3 loop: CSAVSGGADTQYF. The CDR3 coding sequence is TGCAGTGCTGTTAGCGGGGGGGCCGATACGCAGTATTTT.

This clonotype occurred a few times. The V call is TRBV12-3 or TRBV12-4, the J call TRBJ1-1, with a weak D call TRBD1 (6 bases). This CDR3 region has 13 residues. The germline V and J ends were trimmed by 7 bases and 5 bases, with 14 bases remaining between them. In DNA form, the CDR3 reads TGTGCCAGCATTCAACAGGGTGGAACTGAAGCTTTCTTT. Protein: CASIQQGGTEAFF.

The chain carries TRBV6-1 and TRBJ2-5, with 8 positions matching TRBD2. The germline V gene encodes CDR1 MNHNS and CDR2 SASEGT. There are 14 residues in the CDR3. Germline trimming cut 3 bases from V and 4 bases from J; bases unmatched to any gene: 4. The CDR3 here is CASSEMAGGETQYF. CDR3 DNA sequence: TGTGCCAGCAGTGAGATGGCGGGGGGAGAGACCCAGTACTTC.

There are many counts of this clonotype. This chain uses TRBV10-3 with TRBJ2-5; TRBD2 is a possible D gene (6 bases). Germline CDR1 ENHRY, CDR2 SYGVKD. V was clipped by 2 bases and J by 3 bases, with 10 bases between them. CDR3 length: 14 amino acids. The CDR3 sequence: CAISEPGDKETQYF. CDR3 coding DNA: TGTGCCATCAGTGAGCCGGGAGATAAAGAGACCCAGTACTTC.

This clonotype was seen only a few times. This sequence joins TRBV13 and TRBJ2-3; TRBD2 matches at 8 bases. With 1 base clipped from V and 4 bases from J, the junction kept 4 bases outside the gene matches. CDR1 is PRHDT, CDR2 FYEKMQ, per germline (reference sequence). The CDR3 consists of 15 residues. CDR3 nucleotides: TGTGCCAGCAGCTTAGAGACTAGCGTTGCAGATACGCAGTATTTT. The encoded protein is CASSLETSVADTQYF.

Points on this clonotype: Being one base from a much bigger clone, this may be a read error. The V call is TRBV7-9, the J call TRBJ2-7; 7 bases are shared with TRBD1. The CDR3 extends over 14 amino acids. The ends lost 7 bases at V and 5 bases at J; junction bases unmatched: 11. Germline CDR1 SEHNR, CDR2 FQNEAQ (reference sequence). The DNA for the CDR3 is TGTGCCAGCACCCACCCGGGACAGAACCACGAGCAGTACTTC. Translated, it gives CASTHPGQNHEQYF.

This clonotype appeared many times. This chain links TRBV5-4 with TRBJ2-7; tentatively, D is TRBD2 (6 bases). V lost 3 bases and J 0 bases, leaving 10 bases between the germline ends. The germline CDR1 and CDR2 sequences are SGHNT and YYREEE (reference sequence). The CDR3 contains 14 residues. This chain's CDR3 is CASSYRDSSYEQYF. The DNA of the CDR3 is TGTGCCAGCAGCTATCGGGACTCCTCCTACGAGCAGTACTTC.

This clonotype was observed many times. The chain couples TRBV11-2 to TRBJ2-7, with TRBD2 as a possible D gene (5 bases). CDR1 and CDR2 (germline): SGHAT, FQNNGV. The V end lost 3 bases, the J end lost 6 bases, and 6 bases lay between the germline ends. This CDR3 has 11 residues. This CDR3 is CASSLRVEQYF. CDR3 DNA: TGTGCCAGCAGCTTGAGGGTCGAGCAGTACTTC.

V is TRBV7-9 and J is TRBJ1-4; 7 bases line up with TRBD1. The CDR3 totals 14 residues. The germline gives CDR1 SEHNR, CDR2 FQNEAQ (reference sequence). Losses at the gene ends were 4 bases for V and 4 bases for J; bases not matched to a gene: 3. The chain's CDR3 is CASSWGQNNEKLFF. The CDR3 bases are TGTGCCAGCAGCTGGGGACAGAATAATGAAAAACTGTTTTTT.

The V call is TRBV11-2, the J call TRBJ2-7; D perhaps matches TRBD1 (6 bases). The CDR3 totals 14 residues. With 8 bases removed from V and 0 bases from J, the gap between germline ends came to 14 bases. Germline V CDR1 and CDR2: SGHAT, FQNNGV. CDR3 sequence (DNA): TGTGCCAGCCACAGGGAATCGAGCTCCTACGAGCAGTACTTC. Its protein is CASHRESSSYEQYF.

Many counts were recorded for this clonotype. The CDR3 region has the DNA TGTGCCAGCTCGTCGACAGCCATGAACACTGAAGCTTTCTTT. This gives the protein CASSSTAMNTEAFF. The gene calls are TRBV18 and TRBJ1-1, with D possibly matching TRBD1 (5 bases). Germline V CDR1 and CDR2: KGHSH, LQKENI. This CDR3 comprises 14 residues. Trimming removed 6 bases from V and 0 bases from J, with 11 bases in between.

This clonotype was seen many times. This chain uses TRBV21-1 with TRBJ2-5; the DNA was not compared with TRBD1, the D call given in the table. TRBV21-1 is a pseudogene segment. This CDR3 is built from 15 residues. CDR3 in DNA: TGTGCCAGCAGCAAAGGGAGGCGCGTCGGGGAGACCCAGTACTTC. Amino acids: CASSKGRRVGETQYF.

This clonotype was recorded at least ten times. The chain has TRBV29-1 and TRBJ1-2; TRBD1 matches at 8 bases. With V trimmed by 4 bases and J by 2 bases, 3 bases remained unmatched. The germline V gene encodes CDR1 SQVTM and CDR2 ANQGSEA. The CDR3 contains 13 residues. The CDR3 protein is CSVGGTGNYGYTF. The CDR3 DNA reads as TGCAGCGTTGGCGGGACAGGCAACTATGGCTACACCTTC.

This clonotype was seen repeatedly, ten times or more. The V and J genes are TRBV11-2 and TRBJ2-7; D is ambiguous. Germline loops: CDR1 SGHAT, CDR2 FQNNGV. V was trimmed by 1 base and J by 5 bases, leaving 9 bases between them. The length of the CDR3 is 13 residues. The CDR3 coding sequence is TGTGCCAGCAGCTTAGCGTTACGGCACGAGCAGTACTTC. Its translation: CASSLALRHEQYF.

This clonotype was seen repeatedly, ten times or more. The chain recombines TRBV12-3 or TRBV12-4 with TRBJ1-3; D ambiguous. The CDR3 sequence is 15 residues long. Between the trimmed V and J ends, which lost 1 base and 2 bases, there was a span of 9 bases. CDR3 coding DNA: TGTGCCAGCAGTTTAGACGGGCCGACTGGAAACACCATATATTTT. Amino acid sequence: CASSLDGPTGNTIYF.

This clonotype was recorded many times. The V and J genes are TRBV11-2 and TRBJ1-1, with D possibly TRBD1 on 5 matching bases. The germline V and J ends were trimmed by 1 base and 3 bases, with 15 bases remaining between them. The CDR3 consists of 16 residues. CDR1 is SGHAT and CDR2 is FQNNGV in the germline V gene. The chain's CDR3 is CASSLGRDGGHTEAFF. The CDR3 nucleotides read TGTGCCAGCAGCTTAGGGAGGGATGGGGGTCACACTGAAGCTTTCTTT.

This clonotype was counted many times. The chain carries TRBV11-2 and TRBJ2-1; 7 positions match TRBD1. Germline values: CDR1 SGHAT, CDR2 FQNNGV. This CDR3 is 13 amino acids long. V trimming: 8 bases; J trimming: 6 bases; junction bases outside the gene matches: 7. CDR3: CASGQETVNEQFF. DNA of the CDR3: TGTGCCAGCGGACAGGAGACGGTCAATGAGCAGTTCTTC.

This clonotype was picked up one time. A much bigger clone sits one base away, suggesting this may be a read error. The chain carries TRBV2 and TRBJ2-7; unclear D gene. This CDR3 is built from 12 residues. CDR1 and CDR2 from the germline V gene are SNHLY and FYNNEI. This CDR3 is CASTVQTYEQNF. In DNA form, the CDR3 reads TGTGCCAGCACGGTACAGACCTACGAGCAGAACTTC.

This clonotype appeared many times. CDR3 nucleotide sequence: TGCAGTGCTAGAGGACTAGCGGGGGTGGGCGGGGAGCTGTTTTTT. Its protein product is CSARGLAGVGGELFF. The V gene is TRBV20-1, the J gene TRBJ2-2, with 12 bases aligning to TRBD2. CDR1 DFQATT and CDR2 SNEGSKA come from the germline V gene (reference sequence). V was clipped by 1 base and J by 7 bases; unmatched bases: 4. The CDR3 is 15 residues long.